The subject of this entry is one TCR beta chain. Recruits, aged about 18 to 100 years, lived in 24 US areas. Membership in each cohort depended on participant-reported clinical history. The study counted Cohort 3 donors as recovered given two negative PCRs, clearance, or symptom resolution. Assay: immunoSEQ multiplex PCR; the TCRdb copy retains only in-frame clones and omits some. Seen here are approximately 160,000 clones, roughly 87% observed once, and the top ten hold more than 6.5%. The data are from a study of blood T cell repertoires in COVID-19. As for the study in general: In each case, the material was cDNA or gDNA derived from T cells, B-cell-depleted T cells, or PBMCs.

The CDR3 is 17 amino acids. V shed 2 bases and J shed 0 bases, with 14 bases lying between them. Germline lookup yields CDR1 WSHSY and CDR2 SAAADI. This sequence joins TRBV10-2 and TRBJ2-4; TRBD1 is a possible D gene (5 bases). Source material: PBMCs or T cells enriched from blood (not recorded which). The sequence derives from a woman in her forties or fifties who had recovered from COVID-19. CDR3 nucleotide sequence: TGCGCCAGCAGTGAGGTTACAGGTTCACTAGCCAAAAACATTCAGTACTTC. This gives the protein CASSEVTGSLAKNIQYF.